What follows is one T cell receptor (beta chain) and its context. This record comes from a study of CD8 T cells in Susac syndrome. TCR beta was sequenced from blood CD8+ and CD4+ T cells. The multiple sclerosis controls consisted of treatment-naive patients with relapsing-remitting disease, either stable or active. CDR1 and CDR2 (germline): SQVTM, ANQGSEA. The CDR3 totals 15 residues. The V and J ends lost 0 bases and 1 base, in that order; junction bases with no gene match: 4. Random hexamers were used to reverse transcribe an amount of roughly 0.5 to 1 ug RNA. By means of immunoSEQ multiplex PCR, TCR beta CDR3 spanning 54 Vbeta and 13 Jbeta underwent amplification. TCRdb used MiXCR to reprocess the immunoSEQ multiplex PCR reads, holding one entry per CDR3 protein. The sample lists around 300,000 distinct CDR3 sequences; about 91% were seen once.

What was sequenced was CD4+ T cells from PBMCs. The chain links TRBV29-1 to TRBJ2-7; 9 bases agree with TRBD1. This clonotype was sampled from a human donor with multiple sclerosis. For the CDR3, the DNA is TGCAGCGTTGAAGATGCCGGGACAGGGTCCTACGAGCAGTACTTC. This encodes CSVEDAGTGSYEQYF.